What follows are 31 T cell receptor beta chains derived from one specimen sequenced in a study of CD8+CD57+ T cells in acquired aplastic anemia. The use of genomic DNA as template underpinned the TCR beta VDJ and CDR3 profiling. A single record per CDR3 protein comes from TCRdb applying MiXCR to the reads. This table has about 420,000 distinct CDR3 sequences, 55% to 75% appearing once. The specimen sequenced was sorted CD4+, CD8+, or CD8+CD57+ T cells (not recorded which) from PBMCs. All receptors derive from a human donor in good health, serving as a control.

The chain has TRBV7-2 and TRBJ1-1; 8 positions agree with TRBD1. The germline V gene encodes CDR1 SGHTA and CDR2 FQGNSA. V lost 7 bases to trimming and J lost 14 bases; unmatched junction nucleotides: 21. The CDR3 loop spans 15 amino acids. Here the CDR3 reads CASKSDRVSDLQAFF. In DNA form, the CDR3 reads TGTGCCAGCAAGTCGGACAGGGTCTCGGACCTTCAGGCCTTCTTT.

This clonotype was detected only once. The final CDR3 position lacks the conserved phenylalanine or tryptophan, pointing to a likely read error. The limits of the CDR3 on the DNA are not certain, so only TCRdb's listed CDR3 is given. The chain links TRBV19 to TRBJ1-6. The CDR3 has 12 residues if both end residues are counted. The germline V gene encodes CDR1 LNHDA and CDR2 SQIVND (reference sequence). Here the CDR3 reads CASTGDNSQPQH.

The chain is built from TRBV20-1 and TRBJ2-3; 12 nucleotides line up with TRBD2. Unmatched junction bases numbered 8, after V lost 6 bases and J lost 1 base. Germline V CDR1 and CDR2: DFQATT, SNEGSKA (reference sequence). The CDR3 is 16 residues long. This chain's CDR3 is CSARLAGVWGTDTQYF. In DNA, the CDR3 is TGCAGTGCACGACTAGCGGGGGTGTGGGGCACAGATACGCAGTATTTT.

The chain uses TRBV7-9 and TRBJ1-6; D not resolved. The V end was cut by 5 bases, the J end by 4 bases, with 9 bases between. Germline loops: CDR1 SEHNR, CDR2 FQNEAQ (reference sequence). This CDR3 region has 14 residues. The CDR3 DNA reads as TGTGCCAGCAGCGCGATGGGTTATAATTCACCCCTCCACTTT. Protein: CASSAMGYNSPLHF.

This clonotype was seen at least ten times. The chain uses TRBV6-1 and TRBJ2-2; the D gene could be TRBD1 or TRBD2 (6 bases each). Germline CDR1 reads MNHNS; CDR2 reads SASEGT. This CDR3 has 14 residues. Trimming shortened V by 6 bases and J by 4 bases, and 12 bases separated the two germline ends. CDR3 nucleotides: TGTGCCAGCAGCACGGGGGCGAGCACCGGGGAGCTGTTTTTT. It translates to CASSTGASTGELFF.

For this clonotype: A junction boundary mismatches the germline segment, possibly from a read error. The chain has TRBV7-8 and TRBJ1-3; D uncertain. Germline CDR1 reads SGHVS; CDR2 reads FQNEAQ. This CDR3 comprises 18 residues. CDR3 DNA sequence: TGTGCCAGCAGCTTTCCCCCCGCCGGTCTCTGCTCTAGAAACACCATATATTTT. It encodes CASSFPPAGLCSRNTIYF.

The chain is built from TRBV9 and TRBJ2-1; D tentatively fits TRBD1 or TRBD2 (5 bases each). The CDR3 spans 15 residues. V was cut by 0 bases and J by 14 bases, with 21 bases left in between. CDR1 is SGDLS, CDR2 YYNGEE, per germline. The CDR3 loop is CASSVGDPGNAEEFF. The CDR3 region has the DNA TGTGCCAGCAGCGTAGGGGACCCAGGTAACGCTGAAGAGTTCTTC.

This clonotype was recorded only once. The V gene is TRBV7-2, the J gene TRBJ1-2; 10 positions match TRBD1. The CDR3 runs to 15 residues. CDR1 is SGHTA and CDR2 is FQGNSA in the germline V gene. V was pared by 7 bases and J by 14 bases, with 19 bases of the junction left unmatched. The CDR3 loop reads CASNRDRGEESCGTF. For the CDR3, the DNA is TGTGCCAGCAACCGGGACAGGGGTGAGGAGAGTTGCGGGACCTTC.

Regarding this clonotype: At one end, the junction sequence differs from germline, possibly due to a read error. This chain connects TRBV7-9 to TRBJ1-2; D remains unclear. The V gene's germline CDR1 is SEHNR and CDR2 FQNEAQ (reference sequence). This CDR3 contains 12 residues. CDR3 residues: CASNPMWSGYTF. CDR3 sequence (DNA): TGTGCTAGCAACCCGATGTGGAGTGGCTACACCTTC.

This clonotype was seen ten or more times. The chain has TRBV5-5 and TRBJ2-1; maybe TRBD2 (7 bases). Trimming cost V 5 bases and J 9 bases, with 21 bases left between them. Germline loops: CDR1 SGHKS, CDR2 YYEKEE (reference sequence). The CDR3 is 15 amino acids. The CDR3 loop reads CASRQAWGGQGEQFF. The CDR3 bases are TGTGCCAGCAGACAGGCGTGGGGGGGCCAAGGTGAGCAGTTCTTC.

Of note for this clonotype: A junction boundary mismatches the germline segment, possibly from a read error. The chain carries TRBV7-2 and TRBJ1-5; a possible D gene is TRBD1 (5 bases). Per germline, CDR1 SGHTA and CDR2 FQGNSA. This CDR3 is built from 13 residues. The CDR3 region is CASSSGRDTGELF. The CDR3 DNA sequence: TGTGCCAGCAGCTCGGGACGTGATACCGGGGAGCTGTTT.

This clonotype was detected many times. The V gene is TRBV9, the J gene TRBJ1-3; D is uncertain. This CDR3 comprises 15 residues. The V gene's germline CDR1 is SGDLS and CDR2 YYNGEE. V lost 4 bases and J lost 2, with 13 bases in between. Here the CDR3 reads CASSPHHMTGNTIYF. The CDR3 coding sequence is TGTGCCAGCAGCCCCCACCACATGACTGGAAACACCATATATTTT. Variable domain in full (rest from reference TRBV9 and TRBJ1-3): DSGVTQTPKHLITATGQRVTLRCSPRSGDLSVYWYQQSLDQGLQFLIQYYNGEERAKGNILERFSAQQFPDLHSELNLSSLELGDSALYFCASSPHHMTGNTIYFGEGSWLTVV.

This clonotype was counted many times. The chain employs TRBV12-3 or TRBV12-4 and TRBJ1-1; TRBD1 matches at 9 bases. V lost 6 bases, J lost 4 bases, and 3 bases stayed unmatched. The CDR3 has 13 amino acids. The DNA for the CDR3 is TGTGCCAGCAGCTCGACAGGGGGCACTGAAGCTTTCTTT. It specifies CASSSTGGTEAFF.

The V gene is TRBV7-3, the J gene TRBJ1-5, with D perhaps TRBD1 (5 bases). The V gene's germline CDR1 is SGHTA and CDR2 FQGTGA. Between the trimmed V and J ends, which lost 5 bases and 6 bases, there was a span of 17 bases. The CDR3 runs 15 residues. The CDR3 is CASSAGTRGFQPQHF. The CDR3 DNA reads as TGTGCCAGCAGCGCTGGTACACGGGGCTTTCAGCCCCAGCATTTT.

This clonotype showed up many times. The V call is TRBV7-8, the J call TRBJ2-4; 13 positions agree with TRBD2. V lost 4 bases, J lost 9 bases, and 6 bases stayed unmatched. The CDR3 has 15 amino acids. CDR1 is SGHVS and CDR2 is FQNEAQ in the germline V gene. The CDR3 sequence: CASSSTSGGVGIQYF. CDR3 bases: TGTGCCAGCAGCTCCACTAGCGGGGGGGTGGGCATTCAGTACTTC. Variable domain in full (rest from reference TRBV7-8 and TRBJ2-4): GAGVSQSPRYKVAKRGQDVALRCDPISGHVSLFWYQQALGQGPEFLTYFQNEAQLDKSGLPSDRFFAERPEGSVSTLKIQRTQQEDSAVYLCASSSTSGGVGIQYFGAGTRLSVL.

The chain combines TRBV20-1 with TRBJ2-3; 9 nucleotides match TRBD2. The length of the CDR3 is 13 residues. V shed 6 bases and J 6 bases; nucleotides not matched to a gene: 7. CDR1 and CDR2 from the germline V gene are DFQATT and SNEGSKA (reference sequence). DNA for the CDR3: TGCAGTGCAGCGGGGGGCGGGGGGGATACGCAGTATTTT. Its protein product is CSAAGGGGDTQYF.

Comments on this clonotype: Germline is not matched at one junction end, which may reflect a read error. The rearrangement links TRBV9 to TRBJ1-5; D is unclear. The CDR3 totals 12 residues. In germline, CDR1 is SGDLS, CDR2 YYNGEE. CDR3 region: CASRSAQYEQHF. CDR3 nucleotide sequence: TGTGCCAGCAGGTCAGCCCAATACGAGCAGCACTTC.

As to this clonotype: The conserved phenylalanine or tryptophan is not found at the CDR3 terminus, so this likely reflects a read error. The limits of the CDR3 on the DNA are not certain, so only TCRdb's listed CDR3 is given. The rearrangement uses TRBV14 and TRBJ1-1; the DNA was not compared with TRBD1, the D call given in the table. CDR1 is SGHDN, CDR2 FVKESK, per germline. Both ends counted, the CDR3 spans 13 residues. The CDR3 region is CASSLVGTGVETL.

V and J are TRBV11-2 and TRBJ2-7; 7 bases line up with TRBD1. V was clipped by 5 bases and J by 1 base; unmatched bases: 11. The CDR3 loop spans 16 amino acids. Per the germline V gene, CDR1 is SGHAT and CDR2 is FQNNGV. The CDR3 region is CASSLDPGGRSYEQYF. The CDR3 coding sequence is TGTGCCAGCAGCCTGGATCCAGGGGGTCGGTCCTACGAGCAGTACTTC. Filled out from reference TRBV11-2 and TRBJ2-7, the complete variable domain reads EAGVAQSPRYKIIEKRQSVAFWCNPISGHATLYWYQQILGQGPKLLIQFQNNGVVDDSQLPKDRFSAERLKGVDSTLKIQPAKLEDSAVYLCASSLDPGGRSYEQYFGPGTRLTVT.

The genes are TRBV10-2 and TRBJ2-7; 8 nucleotides line up with TRBD1. CDR3 length: 14 residues. J was trimmed by 3 bases and V by 4 bases; bases with no gene match: 5. The germline V gene encodes CDR1 WSHSY and CDR2 SAAADI. CDR3 protein: CASSARGQSYEQYF. Written as DNA, the CDR3 is TGCGCCAGCAGTGCCAGGGGGCAAAGCTACGAGCAGTACTTC.

In this sample, this clonotype turned up many times. This sequence joins TRBV20-1 and TRBJ1-4; D is unresolved. V lost 4 bases and J 4 bases, leaving 13 bases between the germline ends. The CDR3 runs 14 residues. Germline CDR1 is DFQATT and CDR2 is SNEGSKA (reference sequence). The CDR3 coding sequence is TGCAGTGCTACCGGACCGTTTGGTAATGAAAAACTGTTTTTT. Protein sequence: CSATGPFGNEKLFF.

V is TRBV12-3 or TRBV12-4 and J is TRBJ2-5; perhaps D is TRBD1 or TRBD2 (5 bases each). The CDR3 is 15 residues long. The germline V and J ends were trimmed by 3 bases and 5 bases, with 16 bases remaining between them. The CDR3 loop is CASSFAGSHRETQYF. The CDR3 DNA is TGTGCCAGCAGTTTCGCAGGGAGTCACCGGGAGACCCAGTACTTC.

This clonotype was detected a few times. Germline and junction disagree at one end, which may indicate a read error. The rearrangement joins TRBV25-1 to TRBJ2-1; 16 nucleotides line up with TRBD2. CDR1 is MGHDK, CDR2 SYGVNS, per germline. This CDR3 spans 17 amino acids. Here the CDR3 reads CASSEGTSGGGNNEQLF. CDR3 in DNA: TGTGCCAGCAGTGAAGGGACTAGCGGGGGGGGGAACAATGAGCAGCTCTTC.

About this clonotype itself: The germline gene is not matched at one end of the junction; a read error may be the cause. The genes are TRBV12-3 or TRBV12-4 and TRBJ1-6; D is undetermined. This CDR3 region has 16 residues. The CDR3: CASSQDRSGLNSPLHF. CDR3 bases: TGCGCCAGCAGCCAAGATAGGTCAGGCCTGAATTCACCCCTCCACTTT.

This sequence joins TRBV12-3 or TRBV12-4 and TRBJ2-3; tentatively, D is TRBD1 or TRBD2 (6 bases each). The CDR3 is 17 residues long. Trimming removed 6 bases at V and 3 bases at J, with 22 bases between. The CDR3 region is CASSQTSSGAGTDTQYF. CDR3 in DNA: TGTGCCAGCAGCCAAACTAGCTCGGGGGCCGGTACAGATACGCAGTATTTT.

A remark on this clonotype: At one end the junction does not follow the germline gene, possibly because of a read error. This chain joins TRBV7-3 and TRBJ1-2; unclear D gene. In germline, CDR1 is SGHTA, CDR2 FQGTGA. This CDR3 comprises 12 residues. The CDR3, as DNA: TGTGCCAGCAGGGAAAACCACTATGGCTCCACCTTC. The encoded protein is CASRENHYGSTF.

The CDR3 protein is CASSFGQRNSPLHF. DNA of the CDR3: TGTGCCAGCAGTTTCGGACAGAGGAATTCACCCCTCCACTTT. This chain joins TRBV12-3 or TRBV12-4 and TRBJ1-6, with D possibly being TRBD1 (6 bases). Between the trimmed V and J ends, which lost 3 bases and 7 bases, there was a span of 10 bases. This CDR3 is 14 amino acids long.

The V gene is TRBV19, the J gene TRBJ2-7; D is perhaps TRBD1 (6 bases). Trimming pared 6 bases from V and 5 bases from J, leaving 26 bases between. The CDR3 covers 17 residues. In germline, CDR1 is LNHDA, CDR2 SQIVND (reference sequence). CDR3 sequence reads: CASSFGGPRQENDEQYF. The CDR3 nucleotides read TGTGCCAGTAGCTTCGGTGGCCCGAGACAGGAAAACGACGAGCAGTACTTC.

On this clonotype itself: The DNA is left out, because the CDR3 cannot be placed on it with certainty; the CDR3 is given as TCRdb lists it. The chain couples TRBV5-1 to TRBJ1-6; no DNA check was done on the table's D call, TRBD1. The germline gives CDR1 SGHRS, CDR2 YFSETQ. The CDR3 comprises 14 residues, both ends counted. This CDR3 reads CANLRARDTAPLHF.

This clonotype was picked up many times. This rearrangement joins TRBV9 to TRBJ2-3; unclear D gene. Per germline, CDR1 SGDLS and CDR2 YYNGEE. The CDR3 is 15 amino acids. V was trimmed by 0 bases and J by 2 bases, leaving 10 bases between them. The CDR3 nucleotides are TGTGCCAGCAGCGTAGGATCTATTCTCACAGATACGCAGTATTTT. It specifies CASSVGSILTDTQYF.

This clonotype was seen many times. V usage is TRBV20-1 and J usage is TRBJ1-5; D might be TRBD1 (5 bases). Germline CDR1 is DFQATT and CDR2 is SNEGSKA (reference sequence). Deletions cut 5 bases from V and 0 bases from J, with 14 bases between. There are 15 residues in the CDR3. CDR3 nucleotide sequence: TGCAGTGCTGGCCGGGGACGCCCTAGCAATCAGCCCCAGCATTTT. This codes for CSAGRGRPSNQPQHF.